Each of the 27 T cell receptor beta chains below was sequenced from the same sample in a study of patients and donors after allogeneic stem cell transplantation. From the RT-PCR reads, TCRdb called clonotypes with MiXCR, one entry per CDR3 protein. The sample shows some 960,000 distinct CDR3 sequences, 18% of them seen only once. The specimen sequenced was blood, either unsorted or a sorted T cell fraction (not recorded which). The receptors were sampled from a human donor who was either an allogeneic HSCT recipient or a stem cell or donor lymphocyte infusion donor (not recorded which). It is not recorded whose cells these are; they may come from a transplant donor.

This clonotype was seen only a few times. The chain employs TRBV5-1 and TRBJ2-7; 8 positions match TRBD1. This CDR3 has 17 amino acids. Trimming at V came to 2 bases and at J to 3 bases, leaving 13 bases not matched to a gene. CDR1 is SGHRS and CDR2 is YFSETQ in the germline V gene. This chain's CDR3 is CASSFATTTGTGYEQYF. The CDR3 DNA is TGCGCCAGCAGCTTTGCAACTACCACCGGGACAGGCTACGAGCAGTACTTC.

Only a few counts were recorded for this clonotype. J is TRBJ2-1 and V is TRBV4-2, with TRBD2 identical over 10 bases. Trimming removed 2 bases from V and 0 bases from J; junction bases left unmatched: 7. CDR3 size: 18 residues. Germline V gene data show CDR1 as LGHNA and CDR2 as YNFKEQ. The CDR3 sequence: CASSQYSGRSGSYNEQFF. CDR3 sequence (DNA): TGTGCCAGCAGCCAATATAGCGGGAGGTCCGGCTCCTACAATGAGCAGTTCTTC.

The V gene is TRBV29-1, the J gene TRBJ2-7, with D unclear. V was shortened by 4 bases and J by 5 bases, with 9 bases between the two germline ends. Germline V gene lookup returns CDR1 SQVTM and CDR2 ANQGSEA. CDR3 size: 11 residues. CDR3 bases: TGCAGCGTTGGTCGTGGCCACGAGCAGTACTTC. The encoded protein is CSVGRGHEQYF.

This clonotype was observed a handful of times. Sequence at one end of the junction differs from germline and may be a read error. The chain combines TRBV20-1 with TRBJ2-7; the D call may be TRBD1 or TRBD2 (6 bases each). Germline CDR1 is DFQATT and CDR2 is SNEGSKA (reference sequence). The CDR3 sequence is 13 residues long. CDR3 residues: CSARGGLKYEQYF. CDR3 nucleotide sequence: TGCAGTGCAAGAGGGGGGCTCAAGTACGAGCAGTACTTC.

This clonotype was counted only a few times. The rearrangement joins TRBV12-3 or TRBV12-4 to TRBJ2-3; 7 bases line up with TRBD1. The CDR3 is 16 residues long. The trim removed 4 bases at V and 0 bases at J, leaving 7 bases unmatched. CDR3 sequence: CASSSDRAPSTDTQYF. The CDR3 nucleotides are TGTGCCAGCAGTTCCGACAGGGCTCCTAGCACAGATACGCAGTATTTT.

The chain couples TRBV25-1 to TRBJ2-4; a possible D gene is TRBD1 (5 bases). V lost 4 bases and J 13 bases, leaving 17 bases between the germline ends. The CDR3 is 13 amino acids. Germline V gene lookup returns CDR1 MGHDK and CDR2 SYGVNS. The CDR3 nucleotides read TGTGCCAGCAGTGTTGCAGGGAACCTTGGCCAGTACTTC. Its translation is CASSVAGNLGQYF.

This clonotype was recorded once. The rearrangement links TRBV12-3 or TRBV12-4 to TRBJ2-3; D is undetermined. Trimming stripped 2 bases from V and 0 bases from J, with 15 bases between. CDR3 size: 17 residues. The CDR3 DNA is TGTGCCAGCAGTTTAATCGGTGGGATCCGTAGCACAGATACGCAGTATTTT. Its protein is CASSLIGGIRSTDTQYF.

The rearrangement joins TRBV25-1 to TRBJ2-5; D possibly corresponds to TRBD2 (6 bases). V was shortened by 7 bases and J by 8 bases, with 14 bases between the two germline ends. CDR3 length: 12 residues. The germline CDR1 and CDR2 sequences are MGHDK and SYGVNS. The CDR3 DNA follows: TGTGCCAGCAAGTGGAACGGGAGTACCCAGTACTTC. Amino acid sequence: CASKWNGSTQYF.

J is TRBJ1-5 and V is TRBV6-6; D unclear. The CDR3 is made up of 13 amino acids. Germline assignment: CDR1 MNHNY and CDR2 SVGAGI (reference sequence). V was pared by 4 bases and J by 7 bases, with 11 bases between. The CDR3 loop is CASSLHQGQPQHF. The CDR3 DNA is TGTGCCAGCAGTTTGCATCAAGGGCAGCCCCAGCATTTT.

The gene calls are TRBV3-1 and TRBJ2-1, with 7 bases aligning to TRBD2. V lost 7 bases and J lost 7; bases outside the gene matches: 10. From germline, CDR1 is LGHDT and CDR2 YNNKEL (reference sequence). The CDR3 runs 14 residues. CDR3 sequence: CASTKSGNLNEQFF. CDR3 coding DNA: TGTGCCAGCACCAAAAGCGGGAATCTGAATGAGCAGTTCTTC.

V and J are TRBV20-1 and TRBJ2-7; tentative D call: TRBD2 (5 bases). The germline V gene encodes CDR1 DFQATT and CDR2 SNEGSKA (reference sequence). The CDR3 is made up of 13 amino acids. Between the trimmed V and J ends, which lost 2 bases and 4 bases, there was a span of 12 bases. The CDR3 region is CSARLASRYEQYF. The DNA for the CDR3 is TGCAGTGCTAGACTAGCTAGCAGATACGAGCAGTACTTC.

The chain is built from TRBV7-3 and TRBJ1-2; possible D gene TRBD1, 6 bases. The germline CDR1 and CDR2 sequences are SGHTA and FQGTGA. The CDR3 consists of 11 residues. The V and J ends lost 7 bases and 4 bases respectively, with 7 bases between them. CDR3 sequence reads: CASIRGYGYTF. The CDR3 region has the DNA TGTGCCAGCATCAGGGGCTATGGCTACACCTTC.

V usage is TRBV5-1 and J usage is TRBJ1-2; maybe TRBD1 (5 bases). V lost 3 bases and J 4 bases, leaving 13 bases between the germline ends. The germline V gene has CDR1 SGHRS and CDR2 YFSETQ. The length of the CDR3 is 14 residues. The CDR3 DNA follows: TGCGCCAGCAGCTCCCAGGGTGCGGGCTATGGCTACACCTTC. It is translated as CASSSQGAGYGYTF. Full variable domain (outside the CDR3, taken from reference TRBV5-1 and TRBJ1-2): KAGVTQTPRYLIKTRGQQVTLSCSPISGHRSVSWYQQTPGQGLQFLFEYFSETQRNKGNFPGRFSGRQFSNSRSEMNVSTLELGDSALYLCASSSQGAGYGYTFGSGTRLTVV.

The rearrangement uses TRBV5-1 and TRBJ2-3; TRBD2 aligns across 12 bases. The CDR3 runs to 16 residues. Germline V CDR1 and CDR2: SGHRS, YFSETQ. V shed 2 bases and J 5 bases; nucleotides not matched to a gene: 6. The CDR3 protein is CASSFSSGRAGDTQYF. CDR3 DNA sequence: TGCGCCAGCAGCTTCTCTAGCGGGAGGGCCGGAGATACGCAGTATTTT.

The genes are TRBV7-9 and TRBJ2-3; tentative D call: TRBD2 (5 bases). The CDR3 sequence is 16 residues long. Germline loops: CDR1 SEHNR, CDR2 FQNEAQ (reference sequence). V shed 0 bases and J shed 6 bases, with 16 bases lying between them. The CDR3 DNA reads as TGTGCCAGCAGCTTAGCGACTCGAGGCTCGGGGGATACGCAGTATTTT. Translated, it gives CASSLATRGSGDTQYF. The entire variable domain, with the rest obtained from reference TRBV7-9 and TRBJ2-3, is as follows: DTGVSQNPRHKITKRGQNVTFRCDPISEHNRLYWYRQTLGQGPEFLTYFQNEAQLEKSRLLSDRFSAERPKGSFSTLEIQRTEQGDSAMYLCASSLATRGSGDTQYFGPGTRLTVL.

The CDR3 nucleotides are TGTGCCAGCAGTTTAGCGGGGGCGGGAGTCCCCTACGAGCAGTACTTC. Residues: CASSLAGAGVPYEQYF. The J gene is TRBJ2-7, the V gene TRBV12-3 or TRBV12-4; TRBD2 might be the D (7 bases). The CDR3 sequence is 16 residues long. V was cut by 0 bases and J by 2 bases, with 14 bases left in between.

CDR3 protein: CSARTQGNTEAFF. The CDR3 DNA is TGCAGTGCTAGAACCCAGGGGAACACTGAAGCTTTCTTT. This chain uses TRBV20-1 with TRBJ1-1; TRBD1 might be the D (5 bases). Trimming pared 2 bases from V and 1 base from J, leaving 8 bases between. Per the germline V gene, CDR1 is DFQATT and CDR2 is SNEGSKA (reference sequence). The CDR3 is 13 amino acids.

V is TRBV27 and J is TRBJ1-6, with 8 positions matching TRBD1. The J segment lost 6 bases and the V segment lost 7 bases, leaving 8 bases of the junction unmatched. CDR3 length equals 15 residues. Germline V CDR1 and CDR2: MNHEY, SMNVEV (reference sequence). CDR3: CASTAGGRGNSPLHF. The CDR3 region has the DNA TGTGCCAGCACCGCAGGGGGCAGAGGTAATTCACCCCTCCACTTT.

The table lists this clonotype with many counts. The genes are TRBV10-3 and TRBJ2-1, with TRBD2 matching 10 bases. The CDR3 sequence is 15 residues long. The germline gives CDR1 ENHRY, CDR2 SYGVKD. Trimming cost V 4 bases and J 2 bases; bases outside gene matches: 2. CDR3 bases: TGTGCCATCAGTGGGACTAGCGGAACCTACAATGAGCAGTTCTTC. Translation: CAISGTSGTYNEQFF.

This clonotype was counted a few times. V usage is TRBV20-1 and J usage is TRBJ1-3; D perhaps matches TRBD1 (5 bases). With 6 bases removed from V and 9 bases from J, the gap between germline ends came to 15 bases. Germline V CDR1 and CDR2: DFQATT, SNEGSKA (reference sequence). CDR3 size: 12 residues. CDR3 residues: CSARDWASTIYF. The CDR3 nucleotides read TGCAGTGCAAGGGACTGGGCCAGCACCATATATTTT.

This clonotype showed up just a few times. The V gene is TRBV5-1, the J gene TRBJ2-2; D remains unclear. This CDR3 is built from 16 residues. Per the germline V gene, CDR1 is SGHRS and CDR2 is YFSETQ. V lost 0 bases, J lost 1 base, and 10 bases lay in between. CDR3 bases: TGCGCCAGCAGCTTGGTTGCCGTCAGGAACACCGGGGAGCTGTTTTTT. This translates into CASSLVAVRNTGELFF.

The rearrangement uses TRBV5-1 and TRBJ2-7, with TRBD1 identical over 7 bases. Losses at the gene ends were 4 bases for V and 2 bases for J; bases not matched to a gene: 6. In germline, CDR1 is SGHRS, CDR2 YFSETQ. The CDR3 sequence is 14 residues long. The CDR3, as DNA: TGCGCCAGCAGCGAATCGACAGGGACCTACGAGCAGTACTTC. Encoded protein: CASSESTGTYEQYF.

This clonotype was seen repeatedly, ten times or more. The chain uses TRBV27 and TRBJ2-7, with TRBD1 as a possible D gene (6 bases). V was shortened by 5 bases and J by 3 bases, with 11 bases between the two germline ends. The length of the CDR3 is 13 residues. Germline CDR1 reads MNHEY; CDR2 reads SMNVEV (reference sequence). DNA for the CDR3: TGTGCCAGCAGTCAGGGGCAGCTCTACGAGCAGTACTTC. It encodes CASSQGQLYEQYF.

This sequence joins TRBV20-1 and TRBJ1-4; no clear D gene. This CDR3 contains 13 residues. V was pared by 3 bases and J by 4 bases, with 9 bases between. In germline, CDR1 is DFQATT, CDR2 SNEGSKA (reference sequence). CDR3 region: CSASREGNEKLFF. Written as DNA, the CDR3 is TGCAGTGCTAGTAGAGAGGGTAATGAAAAACTGTTTTTT.

This chain links TRBV4-2 with TRBJ1-6, with D uncertain. The V gene's germline CDR1 is LGHNA and CDR2 YNFKEQ. This CDR3 comprises 15 residues. The V end was cut by 4 bases, the J end by 8 bases, with 15 bases between. The CDR3 region has the DNA TGTGCCAGCAGCCTCGAAAGTACGGGGTATTCACCCCTCCACTTT. It codes for CASSLESTGYSPLHF.

This clonotype was detected many times. V usage is TRBV12-3 or TRBV12-4 and J usage is TRBJ1-2; 9 bases are a match to TRBD1. There are 16 residues in the CDR3. V was pared by 10 bases and J by 4 bases, with 16 bases of the junction left unmatched. CDR3 region: CATNRRGDRVSYGYTF. In nucleotides, the CDR3 is TGTGCCACCAATAGAAGGGGGGACAGGGTCTCCTATGGCTACACCTTC.

In its sample, this clonotype was seen a few times. V gene TRBV5-1 combines with J gene TRBJ1-1, with 10 bases identical to TRBD1. In germline, CDR1 is SGHRS, CDR2 YFSETQ. The CDR3 is made up of 13 amino acids. The trim removed 4 bases at V and 8 bases at J, leaving 5 bases unmatched. The CDR3 region has the DNA TGCGCCAGCAGCACTAGACAGGGGGCCGAAGCTTTCTTT. The encoded protein is CASSTRQGAEAFF. Full variable domain (rest looked up from reference TRBV5-1 and TRBJ1-1): KAGVTQTPRYLIKTRGQQVTLSCSPISGHRSVSWYQQTPGQGLQFLFEYFSETQRNKGNFPGRFSGRQFSNSRSEMNVSTLELGDSALYLCASSTRQGAEAFFGQGTRLTVV.